This record covers a single T cell receptor (beta chain). Its target is unknown. This specimen belongs to a study of T cell responses to AZD1222 COVID-19 vaccine. Trimming removed 1 base at V and 6 bases at J, with 7 bases between. Germline-derived CDR1 and CDR2 are MDHEN and SYDVKM. This CDR3 is 13 amino acids long. Points from the study as a whole: There were mostly white British donors and more females than males, and clonal diversity was possibly underestimated.

Sequenced by immunoSEQ multiplex PCR; TCRdb stores in-frame clones only, minus some. The profile shows 100,000 to 150,000 clones, about nine tenths of them singletons. The chain links TRBV28 to TRBJ1-5; no clear D. Sequencing used peripheral blood, obtained on day 0 of AZD1222 vaccination. The source is an adult in good health. The DNA of the CDR3 is TGTGCCAGCAGTTTATTGCCTGGTCAGCCCCAGCATTTT. Translated, it gives CASSLLPGQPQHF.